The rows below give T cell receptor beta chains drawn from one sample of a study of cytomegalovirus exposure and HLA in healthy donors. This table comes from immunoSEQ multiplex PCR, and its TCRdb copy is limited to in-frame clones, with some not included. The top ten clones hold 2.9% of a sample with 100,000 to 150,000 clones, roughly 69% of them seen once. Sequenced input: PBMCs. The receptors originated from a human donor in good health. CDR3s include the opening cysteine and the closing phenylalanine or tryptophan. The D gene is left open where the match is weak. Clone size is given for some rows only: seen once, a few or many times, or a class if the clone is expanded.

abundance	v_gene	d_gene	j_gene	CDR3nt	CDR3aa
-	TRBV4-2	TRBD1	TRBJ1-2	TGTGCCAGCAGCCAGGTCCTTCAGGGGGCGCGAGGCGGCTACACCTTC	CASSQVLQGARGGYTF
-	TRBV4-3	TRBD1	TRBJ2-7	TGCGCCAGCAGCCCGTTGGGGACAGGGGACTACGAGCAGTACTTC	CASSPLGTGDYEQYF
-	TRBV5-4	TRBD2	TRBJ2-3	TGTGCCAGCAGCTTGGCCCCGGGACTAGCGGGAGATACGCAGTATTTT	CASSLAPGLAGDTQYF
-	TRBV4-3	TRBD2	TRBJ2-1	TGCGCCAGCAGCCAAGGTCTAGCGGGTCTGTACAATGAGCAGTTCTTC	CASSQGLAGLYNEQFF
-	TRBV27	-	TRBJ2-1	TGTGCCAGCAGTTTACACGGACGACTATCCTCCTACAATGAGCAGTTCTTC	CASSLHGRLSSYNEQFF
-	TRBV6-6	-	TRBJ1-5	TGTGCCAGCAAGCTCGCAGGGGCCACGGCCAATCAGCCCCAGCATTTT	CASKLAGATANQPQHF
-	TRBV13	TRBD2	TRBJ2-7	TGTGCCAGCAGTTCTAGCGGATTGGGGATCGTAGGCGAGCAGTACTTC	CASSSSGLGIVGEQYF
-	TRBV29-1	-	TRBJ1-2	TGCAGCGACGGTCCGGGGACACGCCCGGGCTACACCTTC	CSDGPGTRPGYTF
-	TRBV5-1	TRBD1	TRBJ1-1	TGCGCCAGCAGCTTTTGGACAGGGGGCCTAGACACTGAAGCTTTCTTT	CASSFWTGGLDTEAFF
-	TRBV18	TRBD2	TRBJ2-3	TGTGCCAGCTCGCCTATTGGACTAGCCCTACGAGATACGCAGTATTTT	CASSPIGLALRDTQYF
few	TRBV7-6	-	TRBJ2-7	TGTGCCAGCAGCCTGCGGGACAGCTCCTACGAGCAGTACTTC	CASSLRDSSYEQYF
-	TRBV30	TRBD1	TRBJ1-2	TGTGCCTGGAGAAACAAGGGGGCGAACACCTATGGCTACACCTTC	CAWRNKGANTYGYTF
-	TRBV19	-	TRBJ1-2	TGTGCCAGTAGTCACCAGGGAAGAGTCTATGGCTACACCTTC	CASSHQGRVYGYTF
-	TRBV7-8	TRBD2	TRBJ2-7	TGTGCCAGCAGCTTAGCGGGGACTAGCGGGAGTTATAAGTCCTACGAGCAGTACTTC	CASSLAGTSGSYKSYEQYF
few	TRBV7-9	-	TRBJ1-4	TGTGCCAGCAGCAAAGACGGGGGTTTGGCTAATGAAAAACTGTTTTTT	CASSKDGGLANEKLFF
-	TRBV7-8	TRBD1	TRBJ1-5	TGTGCCAGCAGCTTTAGTGTCAGCAGGGGGAGCAATCAGCCCCAGCATTTT	CASSFSVSRGSNQPQHF
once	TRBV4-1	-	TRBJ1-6	TGCGCCAGCAGCCAGAGCTCCTATAATTCACCCCTCCACTTT	CASSQSSYNSPLHF
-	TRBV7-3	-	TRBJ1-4	TGTGCCAGCAGCTTAACAATAGACAGGTCCAATGAAAAACCGTTTTTT	CASSLTIDRSNEKPFF
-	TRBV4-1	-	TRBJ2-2	TGCGCCAGCAGCCCCCTCGCGGGGACGAACACCGGGGAGCTGTTTTTT	CASSPLAGTNTGELFF
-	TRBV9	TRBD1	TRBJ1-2	TGTGCCAGCAGACTACCTACAGGGGGTGAGGGTGGCTACACCTTC	CASRLPTGGEGGYTF
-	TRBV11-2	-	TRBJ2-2	TGTGCCAGCAGCTTAGCAAGGGCCGGGGAGCTGCTTTTT	CASSLARAGELLF
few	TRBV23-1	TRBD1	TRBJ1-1	TGCGCCAGCAGGGACAGGGGAGTTATGAACACTGAAGCTTTCTTT	CASRDRGVMNTEAFF
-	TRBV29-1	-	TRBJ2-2	TGCAGCGTTTCTACCACTACTAGTCATGGCGGGGAGCTGTTTTTT	CSVSTTTSHGGELFF
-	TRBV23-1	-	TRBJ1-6	TGCGCCAGCAGTGCCCACAGGGTTGATAATTCACCCCTCCACTTT	CASSAHRVDNSPLHF
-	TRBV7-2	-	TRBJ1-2	TGTGCCAGCAGCTCCCCATGGAGTGGCTACACCTTC	CASSSPWSGYTF